This T cell receptor beta chain was identified during a study of T cell repertoires in aging, cancer and after chemotherapy. Multiplex touch-down PCR with TRB-A/B primers amplified rearranged V-D-J TRB sequences. MiXCR, run by TCRdb on the multiplex PCR reads, gives a single entry per CDR3 protein. The sample has about 19,000 distinct CDR3 sequences; roughly 37% are singletons. Germline V gene lookup returns CDR1 LNHDA and CDR2 SQIVND (reference sequence). This CDR3 contains 15 residues. V lost 5 bases to trimming and J lost 1 base, with 14 bases between them. Peripheral blood genomic DNA, not sorted cells or RNA, was the template.

The TCR comes from a human donor with a solid tumor. The sequenced sample consisted of blood. J is TRBJ1-1 and V is TRBV19; D uncertain. The CDR3 sequence is CASSLTRGQNTEAFF. CDR3 in DNA: TGTGCCAGTAGTCTCACTCGAGGCCAGAACACTGAAGCTTTCTTT.